The 22 T cell receptor beta chains below were found in one sample sequenced in a study of blood T cell repertoires in COVID-19. Clones were sequenced by immunoSEQ multiplex PCR, and TCRdb holds only the in-frame ones, with some missing. The profile shows 20,000 to 30,000 clones, approximately 92% of them singletons. The sequenced material came from peripheral blood. The receptors were sampled from a human donor in a cohort sampled during active COVID-19.

CDR3 region: CASRWTGSNEKLFF. In DNA, the CDR3 is TGTGCCAGCAGGTGGACAGGGTCTAATGAAAAACTGTTTTTT. The chain recombines TRBV28 with TRBJ1-4; TRBD1 matches at 8 bases. Trimming removed 6 bases from V and 3 bases from J; junction bases left unmatched: 3. From germline, CDR1 is MDHEN and CDR2 SYDVKM. The CDR3 totals 14 residues. Using reference TRBV28 and TRBJ1-4 for the parts outside the CDR3, the full variable domain is DVKVTQSSRYLVKRTGEKVFLECVQDMDHENMFWYRQDPGLGLRLIYFSYDVKMKEKGDIPEGYSVSREKKERFSLILESASTNQTSMYLCASRWTGSNEKLFFGSGTQLSVL.

The rearrangement joins TRBV7-3 to TRBJ1-6; 7 positions agree with TRBD1. V lost 5 bases to trimming and J lost 7 bases; unmatched junction nucleotides: 5. The CDR3 extends over 14 amino acids. The germline gives CDR1 SGHTA, CDR2 FQGTGA. The CDR3 coding sequence is TGTGCCAGCAGCCCGGGACAGTCAAATTCACCCCTCCACTTT. It translates to CASSPGQSNSPLHF.

Here the CDR3 DNA reads TGTGCCAGCCGGGCAGCCGGGGGTCATGGCTACACCTTC. Translating it yields CASRAAGGHGYTF. V usage is TRBV2 and J usage is TRBJ1-2, with D possibly matching TRBD1 (5 bases). Germline loops: CDR1 SNHLY, CDR2 FYNNEI. Trimming shortened V by 8 bases and J by 6 bases, and 16 bases separated the two germline ends. The CDR3 loop spans 13 amino acids. The whole variable domain, filled in from reference TRBV2 and TRBJ1-2, reads EPEVTQTPSHQVTQMGQEVILRCVPISNHLYFYWYRQILGQKVEFLVSFYNNEISEKSEIFDDQFSVERPDGSNFTLKIRSTKLEDSAMYFCASRAAGGHGYTFGSGTRLTVV.

The chain is built from TRBV9 and TRBJ1-1, with D hard to call. The CDR3 contains 15 residues. Germline lookup yields CDR1 SGDLS and CDR2 YYNGEE. Trimming pared 1 base from V and 1 base from J, leaving 11 bases between. DNA for the CDR3: TGTGCCAGCAGCGTAAAGGTGGAGCAGAACACTGAAGCTTTCTTT. It is translated as CASSVKVEQNTEAFF.

The chain couples TRBV7-3 to TRBJ1-2; D uncertain. V lost 5 bases and J 4 bases, leaving 8 bases between the germline ends. Germline V lookup: CDR1 SGHTA, CDR2 FQGTGA. The CDR3 runs 12 residues. Here the CDR3 reads CASSIEGYGYTF. The CDR3 bases are TGTGCCAGCAGCATCGAGGGCTATGGCTACACCTTC.

The chain links TRBV30 to TRBJ1-3, with D tentatively TRBD1 (5 bases). This CDR3 spans 14 amino acids. V was trimmed by 4 bases and J by 0 bases, leaving 10 bases between them. Germline lookup yields CDR1 GTSNPN and CDR2 SVGIG (reference sequence). CDR3 region: CAWKEGPSGNTIYF. CDR3 nucleotides: TGTGCCTGGAAGGAGGGGCCCTCTGGAAACACCATATATTTT.

This clone is a singleton in its sample. The chain is built from TRBV28 and TRBJ2-1; 11 bases map to TRBD1. Germline V gives CDR1 MDHEN, CDR2 SYDVKM. The V segment lost 6 bases and the J segment 0 bases; nucleotides outside the gene matches: 10. The CDR3 consists of 18 residues. CDR3 nucleotides: TGTGCCAGCAGCCGCGGGACAGGGGGAATCGGCTCCTACAATGAGCAGTTCTTC. It codes for CASSRGTGGIGSYNEQFF.

The chain couples TRBV21-1 to TRBJ2-1; the D call of TRBD2 is as the table states it, not checked on the DNA. TRBV21-1 is noted as a pseudogene. The CDR3 sequence is 15 residues long. CDR3 in amino acids: CASSKARGPPNEQFF. The CDR3 DNA reads as TGTGCCAGCAGCAAAGCGCGGGGACCTCCCAATGAGCAGTTCTTC.

The gene calls are TRBV7-3 and TRBJ2-1; D perhaps matches TRBD2 (6 bases). V lost 4 bases, J lost 8 bases, and 12 bases lay in between. This CDR3 is built from 13 residues. Per the germline V gene, CDR1 is SGHTA and CDR2 is FQGTGA. CDR3 amino acids: CASSSRTGDEQFF. The DNA for the CDR3 is TGTGCCAGCAGCTCCCGGACGGGGGATGAGCAGTTCTTC.

This chain connects TRBV5-1 to TRBJ2-1, with 13 bases that match TRBD2. Looked up from germline, CDR1 is SGHRS and CDR2 is YFSETQ. V dropped 7 bases and J dropped 4; count of bases not matched to a gene: 11. The CDR3 has 17 amino acids. In DNA, the CDR3 is TGCGCCAGCCGAAGGACTAGCGGGGGTAGGTCTTACAATGAGCAGTTCTTC. Protein product: CASRRTSGGRSYNEQFF. The full variable domain, its missing parts supplied by reference TRBV5-1 and TRBJ2-1, is KAGVTQTPRYLIKTRGQQVTLSCSPISGHRSVSWYQQTPGQGLQFLFEYFSETQRNKGNFPGRFSGRQFSNSRSEMNVSTLELGDSALYLCASRRTSGGRSYNEQFFGPGTRLTVL.

The rearrangement joins TRBV3-1 (or the pseudogene TRBV3-2) to TRBJ1-6; 9 bases match TRBD1. J was trimmed by 9 bases and V by 4 bases; bases with no gene match: 4. This CDR3 spans 14 amino acids. Germline-derived CDR1 and CDR2 are LGHDT and YNNKEL (reference sequence). The CDR3 region is CASSPRQGVSPLHF. The CDR3, as DNA: TGTGCCAGCAGCCCAAGACAGGGGGTTTCACCCCTCCACTTT.

The rearrangement links TRBV5-4 to TRBJ1-3; 7 positions agree with TRBD1. After removal of 4 bases from V and 4 bases from J, the junction contained 8 bases not matched to a gene. The CDR3 runs to 15 residues. Germline lookup yields CDR1 SGHNT and CDR2 YYREEE (reference sequence). This CDR3 is CASSDPTGNGNTIYF. CDR3 DNA sequence: TGTGCCAGCAGCGACCCGACAGGGAACGGAAACACCATATATTTT.

The CDR3 DNA reads TGTGCCAGCAGCTTTAGTCCGGAGCCCCAGCATTTT. It specifies CASSFSPEPQHF. V usage is TRBV7-2 and J usage is TRBJ1-5; no clear D. Germline V gene data show CDR1 as SGHTA and CDR2 as FQGNSA. CDR3 length equals 12 residues. The V gene lost 3 bases and the J gene lost 8 bases, with 8 bases spanning the gap.

The rearrangement uses TRBV7-8 and TRBJ2-7; TRBD1 is a possible D gene (5 bases). CDR1 and CDR2 from the germline V gene are SGHVS and FQNEAQ. Between the trimmed V and J ends, which lost 2 bases and 0 bases, there was a span of 11 bases. CDR3 length: 15 residues. The CDR3 loop reads CASSLNVQGSYEQYF. The CDR3 region has the DNA TGTGCCAGCAGCTTAAACGTCCAGGGCTCCTACGAGCAGTACTTC. The entire variable domain, with the rest obtained from reference TRBV7-8 and TRBJ2-7, is as follows: GAGVSQSPRYKVAKRGQDVALRCDPISGHVSLFWYQQALGQGPEFLTYFQNEAQLDKSGLPSDRFFAERPEGSVSTLKIQRTQQEDSAVYLCASSLNVQGSYEQYFGPGTRLTVT.

J is TRBJ2-1 and V is TRBV29-1; 9 bases are a match to TRBD2. With 1 base clipped from V and 7 bases from J, the junction kept 5 bases outside the gene matches. This CDR3 is built from 14 residues. Germline CDR1 SQVTM, CDR2 ANQGSEA. CDR3 sequence (DNA): TGCAGCGTTGAAGGCGGGACTAGCTTTAATGAGCAGTTCTTC. Protein: CSVEGGTSFNEQFF.

This clone was recorded only once. The J gene is TRBJ1-1, the V gene TRBV7-9; D remains unclear. The CDR3 has 14 amino acids. The V end was cut by 2 bases, the J end by 2 bases, with 9 bases between. Looked up from germline, CDR1 is SEHNR and CDR2 is FQNEAQ (reference sequence). For the CDR3, the DNA is TGTGCCAGCAGCTTACGAGGGCGAAACACTGAAGCTTTCTTT. Protein: CASSLRGRNTEAFF.

The chain is built from TRBV3-1 (or the pseudogene TRBV3-2) and TRBJ1-2; no clear D gene. From germline, CDR1 is LGHDT and CDR2 YNNKEL (reference sequence). CDR3 length: 13 residues. Trimming stripped 0 bases from V and 8 bases from J, with 10 bases between. CDR3 region: CASSQEVPKGYTF. The CDR3 DNA follows: TGTGCCAGCAGCCAAGAGGTCCCTAAGGGCTACACCTTC.

The chain carries TRBV3-1 (or the pseudogene TRBV3-2) and TRBJ2-1; D uncertain. CDR1 and CDR2 from the germline V gene are LGHDT and YNNKEL (reference sequence). The CDR3 has 16 residues. V lost 1 base and J lost 0, with 10 bases in between. CDR3 bases: TGTGCCAGCAGCCAAGTTCGCTGGAGCTCCTACAATGAGCAGTTCTTC. It encodes CASSQVRWSSYNEQFF.

The chain is built from TRBV7-2 and TRBJ1-2, with a weak D call TRBD1 (5 bases). V was cut by 4 bases and J by 2 bases, with 17 bases left in between. There are 16 residues in the CDR3. CDR1 is SGHTA and CDR2 is FQGNSA in the germline V gene. CDR3 in DNA: TGTGCCAGCAGCTCCACTCCGGCAGGGTCGAACTATGGCTACACCTTC. Its protein product is CASSSTPAGSNYGYTF. The complete variable domain, with remaining parts taken from reference TRBV7-2 and TRBJ1-2, reads GAGVSQSPSNKVTEKGKDVELRCDPISGHTALYWYRQSLGQGLEFLIYFQGNSAPDKSGLPSDRFSAERTGGSVSTLTIQRTQQEDSAVYLCASSSTPAGSNYGYTFGSGTRLTVV.

This chain links TRBV7-2 with TRBJ2-1, with D possibly being TRBD2 (6 bases). From germline, CDR1 is SGHTA and CDR2 FQGNSA. This CDR3 region has 15 residues. V shed 0 bases and J shed 9 bases, with 15 bases lying between them. Here the CDR3 DNA reads TGTGCCAGCAGCTTAGCGGGAGGCCGCCGGGGTGAGCAGTTCTTC. Residues: CASSLAGGRRGEQFF.

This clone occurred once. The chain combines TRBV11-3 with TRBJ2-3; weak D call: TRBD2 (6 bases). With 2 bases removed from V and 1 base from J, the gap between germline ends came to 10 bases. Per germline, CDR1 SGHNT and CDR2 YENEEA. The CDR3 is made up of 15 amino acids. CDR3 sequence: CASSLRETGTDTQYF. CDR3 nucleotide sequence: TGTGCCAGCAGCTTACGGGAGACTGGCACAGATACGCAGTATTTT.

The chain combines TRBV13 with TRBJ1-2; a weak D match, TRBD1 (6 bases). Germline values: CDR1 PRHDT, CDR2 FYEKMQ (reference sequence). V shed 2 bases and J shed 10 bases, with 17 bases lying between them. This CDR3 has 14 amino acids. The CDR3 reads CASSLKGVTGTYTF. CDR3 in DNA: TGTGCCAGCAGCTTAAAGGGAGTGACAGGAACCTACACCTTC.